A selection of T cell receptor beta chains follows, all from one sample in a study of blood T cells in healthy people across ages. One entry per CDR3 protein results from TCRdb running MiXCR on the 5' RACE reads. The table has roughly 720,000 distinct CDR3 sequences, approximately 53% seen once. Sequenced input: blood. Receptors were obtained from an older man in good health. CDR3s include the opening cysteine and the closing phenylalanine or tryptophan. A D gene is named only where the DNA matches it firmly. Clone size is not always given. Where it is, it says once, few, many or a class for expanded clones.

J gene,clone size,V gene,D gene,CDR3 DNA,CDR3 protein
TRBJ2-1,-,TRBV25-1,-,TGTGCCAGCACTCTAACCAGGGGCTCCTACAATGAGCAGTTCTTC,CASTLTRGSYNEQFF
TRBJ2-4,few,TRBV2,-,TGTGCCAGCATCCGGGACGAGGGCAAAAACATTCAGTACTTC,CASIRDEGKNIQYF
TRBJ2-1,-,TRBV24-1,TRBD2,TGTGCCACCAGTGACTGGGGACTAGCGGGAGGTTCCTACAATGAGCAGTTCTTC,CATSDWGLAGGSYNEQFF
TRBJ1-4,-,TRBV2,-,TGTGCCAGCAGTGAATCGGGAGGGGCTGGTGAAAAACTGTTTTTT,CASSESGGAGEKLFF
TRBJ1-1,few,TRBV29-1,-,TGCAGCGTTGCCCCCAGGGGCACTGAAGCTTTCTTT,CSVAPRGTEAFF
TRBJ2-1,-,TRBV6-5,-,TGTGCCAGCAGCCTCGGCAGCCGGAATGAGCAGTTCTTC,CASSLGSRNEQFF
TRBJ2-7,-,TRBV5-1,TRBD2,TGCGCCAGCAGCTCCCTAGGAGGGGGACTAGCGGGAACATACGAGCAGTACTTC,CASSSLGGGLAGTYEQYF
TRBJ2-5,few,TRBV25-1,-,TGTGCCAGCAGTAGCGTCTGGGAGACCCAGTACTTC,CASSSVWETQYF
TRBJ2-1,-,TRBV7-3,-,TGTGCCAGCAGCTTTAACTCCCAGGAGCAGTTCTTC,CASSFNSQEQFF
TRBJ1-2,-,TRBV7-2,-,TGTGCCAGCAGCTATATGAACTATGGCTACACCTTC,CASSYMNYGYTF
TRBJ2-3,few,TRBV29-1,TRBD1,TGCAGCGTTGTGACAGGGCCCACAGATACGCAGTATTTT,CSVVTGPTDTQYF
TRBJ1-1,once,TRBV24-1,-,TGTGCCACCAGTGATTTAGGGACAACGGGGACTGAAGCTTTCTTT,CATSDLGTTGTEAFF
TRBJ2-7,many,TRBV7-8,TRBD2,TGTGCCAGCAGCCTCTGGACTAGCGACGGCTCCGAGCAGTACTTC,CASSLWTSDGSEQYF
TRBJ2-4,few,TRBV7-9,-,TGTGCCAGCAGCTTAGCGTCGGGGCGGATGGGCAAAAACATTCAGTACTTC,CASSLASGRMGKNIQYF
TRBJ2-3,-,TRBV10-3,TRBD1,TGTGCCATCAGTAACTCGGGACAGCGTGGTTACACAGATACGCAGTATTTT,CAISNSGQRGYTDTQYF
TRBJ2-3,-,TRBV28,TRBD2,TGTGCCAGCAGTCCCACCGGCGGGAGGTTAGCAGATACGCAGTATTTT,CASSPTGGRLADTQYF
TRBJ2-3,few,TRBV20-1,-,TGCAGTGCTAGAGATCCAGGTCGGCACACGGATACGCAGTATTTT,CSARDPGRHTDTQYF
TRBJ2-6,few,TRBV4-1,-,TGCGCCAGCAGCCTAGCCGGGACACTTAGCTCTGGGGCCAACGTCCTGACTTTC,CASSLAGTLSSGANVLTF
TRBJ2-1,-,TRBV9,TRBD1,TGTGCCAGCAGCAGCCGGGACAGGGGGAACTACAATGAGCAGTTCTTC,CASSSRDRGNYNEQFF
TRBJ1-2,few,TRBV5-5,-,TGTGCCAGCAGCCTAACGCCCGTAGCGGGCTACACCTTC,CASSLTPVAGYTF
TRBJ1-1,-,TRBV12-5,-,TGTGCTAGTGGTTTAGACAGCTACACTGAAGCTTTCTTT,CASGLDSYTEAFF
TRBJ2-3,few,TRBV24-1,-,TGTGCCACCAGTGACCCCCCTGCAGGGACAGATACGCAGTATTTT,CATSDPPAGTDTQYF
TRBJ2-1,-,TRBV10-3,TRBD2,TGTACCATCAGCGCAGGGACTAGCGGGAGAAATGAGCAGTTCTTC,CTISAGTSGRNEQFF
TRBJ2-1,-,TRBV7-9,TRBD2,TGTGACAGCAGCTTAGCTGGCGGGAGCCCCTCCTACAATGAGCAGTTCTTC,CDSSLAGGSPSYNEQFF
TRBJ1-5,once,TRBV30,-,TGTGCCTGGAGTGATGGGGGGAGTCAGCCCCAGCATTTT,CAWSDGGSQPQHF
TRBJ2-1,few,TRBV6-1,TRBD2,TGTGCCAGCAGTAGACTAGCCCAGAGCTCCTACAATGAGCAGTTCTTC,CASSRLAQSSYNEQFF
TRBJ1-2,few,TRBV20-1,-,TGCAGTGCTAGGGGCGGGCAAAAACTCTATGGCTACACCTTC,CSARGGQKLYGYTF